Presented here are 21 T cell receptor beta chains from one specimen sequenced in a study of blood T cell repertoires in COVID-19. Measured with immunoSEQ multiplex PCR; TCRdb has only the in-frame clones, and not every one. The data hold more than 200,000 clones, with approximately 78% observed a single time. Sequences were obtained from peripheral blood. The receptors were sampled from an elderly woman with COVID-19, enrolled during active disease.

This clone is a singleton in its sample. This chain connects TRBV7-8 to TRBJ2-6, with unresolved D. Germline CDR1 reads SGHVS; CDR2 reads FQNEAQ. This CDR3 comprises 15 residues. The ends were cut back, 5 bases at V and 2 bases at J, with 10 bases in the middle. CDR3 DNA: TGTGCCAGCAGCCCTTCGCGCGCTGGGGCCAACGTCCTGACTTTC. Amino acids: CASSPSRAGANVLTF.

V is TRBV5-1 and J is TRBJ2-5; 12 bases match TRBD2. Unmatched junction bases numbered 3, after V lost 2 bases and J lost 4 bases. Germline V gene data show CDR1 as SGHRS and CDR2 as YFSETQ. The CDR3 consists of 15 residues. The CDR3 DNA sequence: TGCGCCAGCAGCTTCACGGGACTAGCGGGAGAGACCCAGTACTTC. It codes for CASSFTGLAGETQYF. Supplemented by reference TRBV5-1 and TRBJ2-5, the full variable domain reads KAGVTQTPRYLIKTRGQQVTLSCSPISGHRSVSWYQQTPGQGLQFLFEYFSETQRNKGNFPGRFSGRQFSNSRSEMNVSTLELGDSALYLCASSFTGLAGETQYFGPGTRLLVL.

This clone was counted a single time. This chain uses TRBV19 with TRBJ2-3; the D gene is possibly TRBD2 (6 bases). V lost 5 bases and J 4 bases, leaving 16 bases between the germline ends. The CDR3 is 15 amino acids. The germline gives CDR1 LNHDA, CDR2 SQIVND (reference sequence). The CDR3, as DNA: TGTGCCAGTAGTTATAGGCGGGGAAGCGCAGATACGCAGTATTTT. This codes for CASSYRRGSADTQYF.

This rearrangement joins TRBV15 to TRBJ2-1; 8 bases line up with TRBD2. CDR1 is LNHNV, CDR2 YYDKDF, per germline (reference sequence). CDR3 length equals 15 residues. The trim removed 3 bases at V and 7 bases at J, leaving 8 bases unmatched. CDR3 loop: CATSRAGGPMNEQFF. The CDR3 DNA follows: TGTGCCACCAGCAGGGCGGGGGGCCCTATGAATGAGCAGTTCTTC.

The gene calls are TRBV27 and TRBJ1-5; possibly TRBD1 for D (5 bases). The germline CDR1 and CDR2 sequences are MNHEY and SMNVEV (reference sequence). The CDR3 contains 16 residues. Trimming removed 4 bases at V and 1 base at J, with 14 bases between. The CDR3 reads CASSSFGGGSNQPQHF. The DNA for the CDR3 is TGTGCCAGCAGTTCTTTCGGCGGGGGGAGCAATCAGCCCCAGCATTTT.

The chain combines TRBV29-1 with TRBJ2-7, with a tentative D call TRBD1 (6 bases). V was cut by 5 bases and J by 4 bases, with 12 bases left in between. CDR1 and CDR2 (germline): SQVTM, ANQGSEA. The CDR3 runs 12 residues. The CDR3 reads CSVTGSSYEQYF. As DNA, the CDR3 is TGCAGCGTTACAGGGTCGTCTTACGAGCAGTACTTC.

This chain connects TRBV4-1 to TRBJ1-5; the match to TRBD1 covers 10 bases. V gave up 3 bases and J gave up 6 bases; unmatched junction bases: 5. This CDR3 is built from 15 residues. Germline assignment: CDR1 MGHRA and CDR2 YSYEKL. CDR3 sequence reads: CASSHYRDRGQPQHF. The CDR3 bases are TGCGCCAGCAGCCACTACCGGGACAGGGGTCAGCCCCAGCATTTT.

The V and J genes are TRBV5-1 and TRBJ2-2; maybe TRBD2 (6 bases). Looked up from germline, CDR1 is SGHRS and CDR2 is YFSETQ. The germline V and J ends were trimmed by 4 bases and 5 bases, with 15 bases remaining between them. CDR3 length: 15 residues. CDR3 coding DNA: TGCGCCAGCAGCCCGGGGGTCGCGGGGACCGGGGAGCTGTTTTTT. This codes for CASSPGVAGTGELFF.

This clone was observed a single time. This chain joins TRBV18 and TRBJ2-7, with 8 bases lining up with TRBD1. Germline V CDR1 and CDR2: KGHSH, LQKENI. V gave up 2 bases and J gave up 7 bases; unmatched junction bases: 7. There are 14 residues in the CDR3. The CDR3 protein is CASSPGPGTGEQYF. CDR3 in DNA: TGTGCCAGCTCACCAGGCCCAGGGACAGGAGAGCAGTACTTC.

The genes are TRBV3-1 (or the pseudogene TRBV3-2) and TRBJ1-3; 9 nucleotides align to TRBD1. Germline-derived CDR1 and CDR2 are LGHDT and YNNKEL (reference sequence). The CDR3 sequence is 15 residues long. Losses at the gene ends were 5 bases for V and 4 bases for J; bases not matched to a gene: 6. CDR3 sequence reads: CASSTGGAGGNTIYF. CDR3 nucleotide sequence: TGTGCCAGCAGCACAGGGGGCGCGGGAGGAAACACCATATATTTT.

This clone was observed a handful of times. The chain couples TRBV10-3 to TRBJ2-3; TRBD1 is a possible D gene (5 bases). This CDR3 contains 13 residues. Germline lookup yields CDR1 ENHRY and CDR2 SYGVKD. With 10 bases removed from V and 4 bases from J, the gap between germline ends came to 15 bases. CDR3 sequence (DNA): TGTGCCACCTCTCCAGGGTGGTCAGATACGCAGTATTTT. Translating gives CATSPGWSDTQYF.

The gene calls are TRBV3-1 (or the pseudogene TRBV3-2) and TRBJ1-4; D is ambiguous. CDR1 LGHDT and CDR2 YNNKEL come from the germline V gene (reference sequence). The CDR3 contains 15 residues. Deletions cut 1 base from V and 8 bases from J, with 14 bases between. CDR3 residues: CASSQATSQREKLFF. The DNA of the CDR3 is TGTGCCAGCAGCCAAGCGACTTCCCAAAGGGAAAAACTGTTTTTT.

In its sample, this clone was seen once. This chain connects TRBV7-3 to TRBJ2-6; perhaps TRBD2 as D (5 bases). Deletions cut 4 bases from V and 1 base from J, with 11 bases between. The germline gives CDR1 SGHTA, CDR2 FQGTGA. CDR3 size: 16 residues. For the CDR3, the DNA is TGTGCCAGCAGCTCTGGACTGACGTCTGGGGCCAACGTCCTGACTTTC. It codes for CASSSGLTSGANVLTF.

The rearrangement links TRBV7-3 to TRBJ2-3, with 9 bases lining up with TRBD1. V lost 5 bases and J lost 6; bases outside the gene matches: 12. The V gene's germline CDR1 is SGHTA and CDR2 FQGTGA. This CDR3 is 16 amino acids long. The CDR3 nucleotides read TGTGCCAGCAGCACCGGGACAGGGACAAAACGGGATACGCAGTATTTT. Its protein product is CASSTGTGTKRDTQYF.

The V and J genes are TRBV7-9 and TRBJ2-7, with TRBD1 matching over 7 bases. The CDR3 has 18 amino acids. V lost 5 bases to trimming and J lost 2 bases; unmatched junction nucleotides: 18. CDR1 and CDR2 from the germline V gene are SEHNR and FQNEAQ (reference sequence). The CDR3 loop is CASSPWTGQGPGAYEQYF. CDR3 nucleotide sequence: TGTGCCAGCAGCCCCTGGACAGGCCAGGGGCCGGGCGCCTACGAGCAGTACTTC. Filled out from reference TRBV7-9 and TRBJ2-7, the complete variable domain reads DTGVSQNPRHKITKRGQNVTFRCDPISEHNRLYWYRQTLGQGPEFLTYFQNEAQLEKSRLLSDRFSAERPKGSFSTLEIQRTEQGDSAMYLCASSPWTGQGPGAYEQYFGPGTRLTVT.

The chain employs TRBV5-1 and TRBJ2-1; perhaps TRBD2 as D (5 bases). CDR1 is SGHRS, CDR2 YFSETQ, per germline. The V end was cut by 1 base, the J end by 8 bases, with 16 bases between. The CDR3 has 15 residues. DNA for the CDR3: TGCGCCAGCAGCTTGACGGGAATTTCCGGGGATGAGCAGTTCTTC. Translating gives CASSLTGISGDEQFF. Supplemented by reference TRBV5-1 and TRBJ2-1, the full variable domain reads KAGVTQTPRYLIKTRGQQVTLSCSPISGHRSVSWYQQTPGQGLQFLFEYFSETQRNKGNFPGRFSGRQFSNSRSEMNVSTLELGDSALYLCASSLTGISGDEQFFGPGTRLTVL.

This chain joins TRBV5-1 and TRBJ2-2; D ambiguous. V shed 4 bases and J shed 0 bases, with 13 bases lying between them. CDR1 is SGHRS, CDR2 YFSETQ, per germline. The CDR3 extends over 16 amino acids. The CDR3 region is CASSTTTIANTGELFF. The CDR3 DNA reads as TGCGCCAGCAGCACTACAACTATTGCGAACACCGGGGAGCTGTTTTTT.

The V gene is TRBV28, the J gene TRBJ2-7; D uncertain. Germline V gene data show CDR1 as MDHEN and CDR2 as SYDVKM. The length of the CDR3 is 16 residues. The V end lost 4 bases, the J end lost 5 bases, and 21 bases lay between the germline ends. Here the CDR3 reads CASSSSRVDLTHEQYF. The CDR3 region has the DNA TGTGCCAGCAGTTCTTCCCGGGTCGATCTAACCCACGAGCAGTACTTC. The full variable domain, with the rest looked up from reference TRBV28 and TRBJ2-7, is DVKVTQSSRYLVKRTGEKVFLECVQDMDHENMFWYRQDPGLGLRLIYFSYDVKMKEKGDIPEGYSVSREKKERFSLILESASTNQTSMYLCASSSSRVDLTHEQYFGPGTRLTVT.

The CDR3 region is CASSARDSGGSPLHF. CDR3 DNA sequence: TGTGCCAGCAGCGCCCGGGACAGTGGGGGATCACCCCTCCACTTT. The chain links TRBV9 to TRBJ1-6; 7 positions agree with TRBD1. Germline values: CDR1 SGDLS, CDR2 YYNGEE. The CDR3 loop spans 15 amino acids. V lost 3 bases, J lost 10 bases, and 10 bases stayed unmatched.

CDR3: CASIRETKRGGKLFF. As DNA, the CDR3 is TGTGCCAGCATTCGGGAGACGAAGCGCGGAGGAAAACTGTTTTTT. The chain uses TRBV2 and TRBJ1-4; no clear D gene. Deletions cut 7 bases from V and 10 bases from J, with 22 bases between. The CDR3 spans 15 residues. Germline V gives CDR1 SNHLY, CDR2 FYNNEI.

The chain recombines TRBV28 with TRBJ2-3; D ambiguous. CDR3 length: 13 residues. From germline, CDR1 is MDHEN and CDR2 SYDVKM. The V and J ends lost 7 bases and 6 bases respectively, with 14 bases between them. CDR3 in DNA: TGTGCCAGCAACCGAGACAACGAGGATACGCAGTATTTT. Encoded protein: CASNRDNEDTQYF.